The 20 T cell receptor beta chains listed next were all sequenced from one sample in a study of read filtering for tumor transcriptome and immune sequencing. The library was built from around 380 ng RNA with molecular barcoded adaptors for alpha/delta and beta/gamma chains. Via MiXCR, TCRdb re-called the reads, giving one row per CDR3 protein. Found here are about 130,000 distinct CDR3 sequences, about 13% of them singletons; the top ten hold approximately 8%. Sequencing used a population of CD138-negative cells sorted from bone marrow. The receptor source for this set is a donor aged 40 or over with multiple myeloma.

This clonotype was picked up many times. This rearrangement joins TRBV12-3 or TRBV12-4 to TRBJ2-1; the D gene is possibly TRBD2 (5 bases). V lost 5 bases, J lost 7 bases, and 15 bases lay in between. CDR3 size: 14 residues. CDR3: CASSLLARRNEQFF. The DNA of the CDR3 is TGTGCCAGCAGTCTGCTAGCCCGACGGAATGAGCAGTTCTTC.

This clonotype was detected many times. DNA for the CDR3: TGTGCCAGCAGCTCAGGGGGACAGGGGGCTTACGAGCAGTACTTC. Translated: CASSSGGQGAYEQYF. The genes are TRBV27 and TRBJ2-7; 12 nucleotides line up with TRBD1. J gave up 4 bases and V 6 bases, and 7 bases lay outside the gene matches. CDR1 and CDR2 (germline): MNHEY, SMNVEV (reference sequence). The CDR3 runs 15 residues.

This clonotype appeared many times. CDR3 sequence reads: CASSPPGTSHGELFF. The DNA for the CDR3 is TGTGCCAGCAGCCCCCCGGGGACTAGCCACGGGGAGCTGTTTTTT. The chain uses TRBV6-5 and TRBJ2-2; 9 nucleotides agree with TRBD2. V shed 6 bases and J 7 bases; nucleotides not matched to a gene: 9. CDR1 MNHEY and CDR2 SVGAGI come from the germline V gene. The CDR3 length is 15 residues.

This clonotype was counted many times. The chain joins TRBV7-2 to TRBJ1-4; D gene ambiguous. Trimming pared 3 bases from V and 11 bases from J, leaving 13 bases between. CDR3 length: 13 amino acids. Germline CDR1 and CDR2: SGHTA and FQGNSA. CDR3 protein: CASSLTATLKLFF. Here the CDR3 DNA reads TGTGCCAGCAGCTTGACCGCCACTTTGAAACTGTTTTTT.

This clonotype occurred a few times. The chain is built from TRBV6-1 and TRBJ2-4, with D hard to call. Germline CDR1 reads MNHNS; CDR2 reads SASEGT. This CDR3 has 13 amino acids. V was cut by 7 bases and J by 0 bases, with 7 bases left in between. The CDR3 bases are TGTGCCAGCAAGGGCATAGCCAAAAACATTCAGTACTTC. Its translation: CASKGIAKNIQYF.

Notes on this clonotype: It may be a read error: a sequence one base away is much more abundant. The chain employs TRBV4-1 and TRBJ2-1; the D gene is possibly TRBD2 (6 bases). Germline V CDR1 and CDR2: MGHRA, YSYEKL. The germline V and J ends were trimmed by 0 bases and 6 bases, with 9 bases remaining between them. This CDR3 region has 14 residues. Written as DNA, the CDR3 is TGCGCCAGCAGCCAAGAGGACGGGGGCAATGAGCAGTTCTTC. This sequence encodes CASSQEDGGNEQFF.

There are many counts of this clonotype. The chain has TRBV20-1 and TRBJ2-7, with 11 bases fitting TRBD2. The V gene's germline CDR1 is DFQATT and CDR2 SNEGSKA (reference sequence). The CDR3 covers 14 residues. V trimming: 5 bases; J trimming: 3 bases; junction bases outside the gene matches: 6. The CDR3 region is CSASDLAGGYEQYF. The CDR3 DNA follows: TGCAGTGCTTCAGATCTAGCGGGAGGCTACGAGCAGTACTTC.

In regard to this clonotype: One base away lies a much larger clone, so this may be a sequencing read error. The rearrangement joins TRBV12-3 or TRBV12-4 to TRBJ1-4; the D gene is possibly TRBD1 (5 bases). CDR3 length equals 14 residues. CDR3 sequence (DNA): TGTGCCAGCAGGTCGGGCAGGGTAAATGAAGAACTGTTTTTT. Translation gives CASRSGRVNEELFF.

This clonotype has ten or more counts. The J gene is TRBJ2-1, the V gene TRBV7-2, with 7 nucleotides matching TRBD2. The CDR3 runs to 15 residues. In germline, CDR1 is SGHTA, CDR2 FQGNSA. J gave up 1 base and V 6 bases, and 6 bases lay outside the gene matches. In DNA, the CDR3 is TGTGCCAGCAGTCCGGGACTACCGTCCTACAATGAGCAGTTCTTC. This translates into CASSPGLPSYNEQFF.

This clonotype was recorded at least ten times. The rearrangement uses TRBV20-1 and TRBJ2-4, with 8 positions matching TRBD1. Germline V gives CDR1 DFQATT, CDR2 SNEGSKA (reference sequence). The CDR3 runs 12 residues. Trimming removed 6 bases from V and 8 bases from J; junction bases left unmatched: 6. The CDR3 region is CSADDRGDIQYF. The CDR3 DNA reads TGCAGTGCGGATGACAGGGGAGACATTCAGTACTTC.

Concerning this clonotype: Mismatch with germline at one junction end may stem from a read error. The chain combines TRBV19 with TRBJ2-1; TRBD2 aligns across 8 bases. The CDR3 contains 17 residues. Germline assignment: CDR1 LNHDA and CDR2 SQIVND (reference sequence). The CDR3: CASSTPPRGDIRNGQFF. The DNA for the CDR3 is TGTGCCAGTAGTACCCCCCCGCGGGGGGATATACGGAATGGGCAGTTCTTC.

CDR3 in amino acids: CASSLARPTGSYEQYF. The CDR3 DNA is TGTGCCAGCAGCTTAGCGCGGCCCACTGGGAGCTACGAGCAGTACTTC. The chain uses TRBV7-9 and TRBJ2-7; tentative D call: TRBD2 (5 bases). The V gene's germline CDR1 is SEHNR and CDR2 FQNEAQ (reference sequence). This CDR3 has 16 amino acids. V lost 0 bases and J 3 bases, leaving 15 bases between the germline ends. The variable domain in full, completed from reference TRBV7-9 and TRBJ2-7, reads DTGVSQNPRHKITKRGQNVTFRCDPISEHNRLYWYRQTLGQGPEFLTYFQNEAQLEKSRLLSDRFSAERPKGSFSTLEIQRTEQGDSAMYLCASSLARPTGSYEQYFGPGTRLTVT.

This clonotype was seen many times. This chain links TRBV20-1 with TRBJ2-1, with 10 positions matching TRBD2. The V gene end was trimmed by 1 base and the J gene end by 8 bases; junction bases not matched to a gene: 14. The CDR3 covers 17 residues. Per germline, CDR1 DFQATT and CDR2 SNEGSKA (reference sequence). The CDR3 DNA follows: TGCAGTGCTAGAGTCCCCCTAGGGCTAGCGGGAGCAGATGAGCAGTTCTTC. Residues: CSARVPLGLAGADEQFF.

Points on this clonotype: A read error may be the cause here, since a much bigger clone is one base away. This chain links TRBV19 with TRBJ1-5, with 9 bases aligning to TRBD1. The CDR3 spans 15 residues. V shed 7 bases and J 6 bases; nucleotides not matched to a gene: 10. CDR1 is LNHDA, CDR2 SQIVND, per germline (reference sequence). This CDR3 reads CASTARDRVGQPQHF. The CDR3 region has the DNA TGTGCCAGTACTGCCCGGGACAGGGTGGGTCAGCCCCAGCATTTT.

V is TRBV29-1 and J is TRBJ1-1, with D unresolved. Per the germline V gene, CDR1 is SQVTM and CDR2 is ANQGSEA. CDR3 length: 12 residues. V was clipped by 4 bases and J by 3 bases, with 9 bases between them. CDR3 nucleotide sequence: TGCAGCGTTGCGATTTCGGACACTGAAGCTTTCTTT. Translating it yields CSVAISDTEAFF.

This clonotype was recorded many times. V and J are TRBV4-3 and TRBJ2-7, with TRBD2 matching 11 bases. Germline CDR1 LGHNA, CDR2 YSLEER. CDR3 length: 16 residues. Trimming took 1 base from V and 0 from J; bases not matched to a gene: 2. The CDR3 spells CASSQGTSGPSYEQYF. As DNA, the CDR3 is TGCGCCAGCAGCCAAGGGACTAGCGGGCCCTCCTACGAGCAGTACTTC.

At least ten counts were recorded for this clonotype. The rearrangement joins TRBV5-1 to TRBJ2-3, with 11 positions matching TRBD2. The CDR3 has 15 amino acids. With 0 bases clipped from V and 6 bases from J, the junction kept 3 bases outside the gene matches. Germline CDR1 and CDR2: SGHRS and YFSETQ. The CDR3 spells CASSLAGTSGDTQYF. The CDR3 DNA reads TGCGCCAGCAGCTTGGCCGGGACTAGCGGCGATACGCAGTATTTT.

This clonotype was picked up many times. J is TRBJ2-2 and V is TRBV5-6; possibly TRBD1 for D (5 bases). The V gene lost 4 bases and the J gene lost 0 bases, with 13 bases spanning the gap. This CDR3 is 16 amino acids long. Per germline, CDR1 SGHDT and CDR2 YYEEEE. This chain's CDR3 is CASSLGHAANTGELFF. For the CDR3, the DNA is TGTGCCAGCAGCCTCGGACACGCCGCGAACACCGGGGAGCTGTTTTTT.

A word on this clonotype: Possible read error: a much larger clone is one base away. The chain combines TRBV5-4 with TRBJ2-1; 10 bases map to TRBD2. Germline V CDR1 and CDR2: SGHNT, YYREEE (reference sequence). This CDR3 region has 16 residues. CDR3 DNA: TGTGCCAGCAGCCCGGCTAGCGGGAGCTCCCAGAATGAGCTGTTCTTC. It codes for CASSPASGSSQNELFF.

This clonotype was seen repeatedly, ten times or more. The chain recombines TRBV9 with TRBJ2-1; TRBD2 aligns across 14 bases. Germline CDR1 is SGDLS and CDR2 is YYNGEE. Trimming removed 3 bases from V and 1 base from J; junction bases left unmatched: 3. This CDR3 comprises 17 residues. CDR3 sequence (DNA): TGTGCCAGCAGCGGGGGGACTAGCGGGAGTTCCTACAATGAGCAGTTCTTC. It specifies CASSGGTSGSSYNEQFF.